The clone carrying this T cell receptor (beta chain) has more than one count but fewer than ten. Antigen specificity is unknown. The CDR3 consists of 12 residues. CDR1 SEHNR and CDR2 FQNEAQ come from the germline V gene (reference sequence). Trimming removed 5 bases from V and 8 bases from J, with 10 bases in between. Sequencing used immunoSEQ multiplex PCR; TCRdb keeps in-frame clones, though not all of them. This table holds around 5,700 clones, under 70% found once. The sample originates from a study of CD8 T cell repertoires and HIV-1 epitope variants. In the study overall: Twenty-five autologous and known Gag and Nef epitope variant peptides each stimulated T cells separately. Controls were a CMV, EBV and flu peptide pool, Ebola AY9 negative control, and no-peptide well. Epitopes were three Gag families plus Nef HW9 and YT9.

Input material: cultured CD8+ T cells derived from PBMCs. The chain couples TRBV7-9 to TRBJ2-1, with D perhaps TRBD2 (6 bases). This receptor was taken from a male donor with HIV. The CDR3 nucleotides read TGTGCCAGCAGCAAAGGGGACTATGAGCAGTTCTTC. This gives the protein CASSKGDYEQFF.